The rows below give T cell receptor beta chains drawn from one sample of a study of chemoradiotherapy in HPV16-positive cancers. The assay was immunoSEQ multiplex PCR, and TCRdb's table has in-frame clones only and misses some. Here the sample spans 7,900 or so clones, about 84% being singletons. Collection took place from a patient who underwent chemoradiotherapy. The source is a human donor with HPV-associated anogenital cancer. Both conserved end residues are part of each CDR3. The order of the fields is V gene, D gene, clone size, J gene, CDR3 protein, CDR3 DNA. The D gene is left open where the match is weak. Clone size is shown for a subset of rows, as once, few, many or a class of expanded clone.

v_call: TRBV4-2; d_call: -; clone_size: few; j_call: TRBJ2-7; cdr3_aa: CASSQTLAKSYEQYF; cdr3_nt: TGTGCCAGCAGCCAGACCCTAGCGAAATCCTACGAGCAGTACTTC
v_call: TRBV7-9; d_call: -; clone_size: -; j_call: TRBJ1-3; cdr3_aa: CASSPMGGHSGNTIYF; cdr3_nt: TGTGCCAGCAGCCCCATGGGGGGCCACTCTGGAAACACCATATATTTT
v_call: TRBV7-6; d_call: -; clone_size: -; j_call: TRBJ2-1; cdr3_aa: CASSHEVGIDEQFF; cdr3_nt: TGTGCCAGCAGCCACGAGGTGGGAATTGATGAGCAGTTCTTC
v_call: TRBV7-6; d_call: -; clone_size: -; j_call: TRBJ1-4; cdr3_aa: CASSLEQPPNEKLFF; cdr3_nt: TGTGCCAGCAGCCTCGAACAGCCCCCGAACGAAAAACTGTTTTTT
v_call: TRBV2; d_call: TRBD2; clone_size: once; j_call: TRBJ2-3; cdr3_aa: CASSLYTSGATDTQYF; cdr3_nt: TGTGCCAGCAGTCTTTACACTAGCGGGGCCACAGATACGCAGTATTTT
v_call: TRBV5-1; d_call: -; clone_size: once; j_call: TRBJ2-5; cdr3_aa: CASSLEVRGETQYF; cdr3_nt: TGCGCCAGCAGCCTGGAGGTCAGGGGTGAGACCCAGTACTTC
v_call: TRBV2; d_call: -; clone_size: -; j_call: TRBJ1-1; cdr3_aa: CASSDGDRTEAFF; cdr3_nt: TGTGCCAGCAGTGACGGGGACCGGACTGAAGCTTTCTTT
v_call: TRBV6-1; d_call: TRBD1; clone_size: -; j_call: TRBJ1-1; cdr3_aa: CASRTGLNTEAFF; cdr3_nt: TGTGCCAGCCGGACAGGGCTGAACACTGAAGCTTTCTTT
v_call: TRBV10-3; d_call: TRBD1; clone_size: -; j_call: TRBJ1-1; cdr3_aa: CAISEPGQSKNTEAFF; cdr3_nt: TGTGCCATCAGTGAGCCGGGACAGAGTAAGAACACTGAAGCTTTCTTT
v_call: TRBV6-6; d_call: -; clone_size: once; j_call: TRBJ1-4; cdr3_aa: CASRDTAYEKLFF; cdr3_nt: TGTGCCAGCAGGGACACGGCGTATGAAAAACTGTTTTTT
v_call: TRBV5-1; d_call: TRBD2; clone_size: -; j_call: TRBJ2-7; cdr3_aa: CASSLTSGIYEQYF; cdr3_nt: TGCGCCAGCAGCTTAACTAGCGGGATCTACGAGCAGTACTTC
v_call: TRBV5-4; d_call: -; clone_size: few; j_call: TRBJ1-2; cdr3_aa: CASRTVRDGYTF; cdr3_nt: TGTGCCAGCAGGACAGTGCGAGATGGCTACACCTTC
v_call: TRBV11-2; d_call: TRBD2; clone_size: -; j_call: TRBJ2-1; cdr3_aa: CASSLSGGVNEQFF; cdr3_nt: TGTGCCAGCAGCTTGAGCGGGGGGGTCAATGAGCAGTTCTTC